This T cell receptor (beta chain) came from a study of cytomegalovirus exposure and HLA in healthy donors. Researchers ran the PCR with 60 Vbeta and 13 Jbeta primers. Some clones are missing from TCRdb's copy, which holds only in-frame ones; the method was immunoSEQ multiplex PCR. The sample consists of under 150,000 clones, 73% of them appearing once. The germline gives CDR1 SGHRS, CDR2 YFSETQ. Trimming cost V 0 bases and J 8 bases, with 14 bases left between them. The CDR3 sequence is 15 residues long. This clone was counted between two and nine times. V and J are TRBV5-1 and TRBJ1-4, with D maybe TRBD1 (5 bases). Material: PBMCs. The TCR comes from a human donor in good health. In DNA, the CDR3 is TGCGCCAGCAGCTTGGGGTGGAGGGGAGAGGAAAAACTGTTTTTT. Its translation: CASSLGWRGEEKLFF.